The 20 T cell receptor beta chains presented below share a single source sample, sequenced in a study of blood T cell repertoires in COVID-19. Repertoires were generated with immunoSEQ multiplex PCR, while TCRdb's copy carries only in-frame clones and drops some. Seen here are 100,000 to 120,000 clones, nearly 80% observed once, and the top ten hold around 16%. The sample was peripheral blood. These receptors were collected from a woman older than 75 with active or convalescent COVID-19.

This clone appeared a few times. The chain carries TRBV5-1 and TRBJ2-3, with 11 bases aligning to TRBD2. V lost 0 bases to trimming and J lost 4 bases; unmatched junction nucleotides: 7. Germline CDR1 SGHRS, CDR2 YFSETQ. The CDR3 sequence is 17 residues long. The CDR3 sequence: CASSLGLAGRAPDTQYF. CDR3 sequence (DNA): TGCGCCAGCAGCTTGGGACTAGCGGGACGAGCTCCAGATACGCAGTATTTT.

V and J are TRBV7-7 and TRBJ2-7; 8 bases match TRBD2. The V gene's germline CDR1 is SSHAT and CDR2 FNYEAQ (reference sequence). V lost 1 base and J lost 9; bases outside the gene matches: 11. The CDR3 is 15 residues long. CDR3 sequence: CASSLEAGVLGRQYF. The CDR3 nucleotides read TGTGCCAGCAGCTTAGAAGCGGGAGTGTTAGGCCGGCAGTACTTC. Combining the CDR3 with reference TRBV7-7 and TRBJ2-7 gives the whole variable domain GAGVSQSPRYKVTKRGQDVTLRCDPISSHATLYWYQQALGQGPEFLTYFNYEAQPDKSGLPSDRFSAERPEGSISTLTIQRTEQRDSAMYRCASSLEAGVLGRQYFGPGTRLTVT.

This clone occurred a few times. The V and J genes are TRBV5-1 and TRBJ2-7, with a possible D match to TRBD2 (6 bases). The CDR3 sequence is 15 residues long. Deletions cut 0 bases from V and 4 bases from J, with 14 bases between. CDR1 and CDR2 from the germline V gene are SGHRS and YFSETQ. CDR3 amino acids: CASSLDAGNLYEQYF. DNA of the CDR3: TGCGCCAGCAGCTTGGATGCGGGGAACCTGTACGAGCAGTACTTC.

The chain recombines TRBV5-1 with TRBJ2-1; 12 nucleotides align to TRBD2. CDR1 is SGHRS, CDR2 YFSETQ, per germline. The ends lost 4 bases at V and 4 bases at J; junction bases unmatched: 15. The CDR3 totals 19 residues. CDR3 region: CASSHQGLAGLRLYNEQFF. The CDR3 region has the DNA TGCGCCAGCAGCCATCAGGGACTAGCGGGCCTGAGACTATACAATGAGCAGTTCTTC.

The chain combines TRBV7-2 with TRBJ2-2; TRBD1 might be the D (5 bases). CDR1 and CDR2 from the germline V gene are SGHTA and FQGNSA. The CDR3 has 18 residues. Between the trimmed V and J ends, which lost 1 base and 5 bases, there was a span of 20 bases. The CDR3: CASSLEGIPRPDTGELFF. DNA for the CDR3: TGTGCCAGCAGCTTAGAGGGGATCCCCCGCCCGGATACCGGGGAGCTGTTTTTT. The variable domain in full, with the rest retrieved from reference TRBV7-2 and TRBJ2-2, is GAGVSQSPSNKVTEKGKDVELRCDPISGHTALYWYRQSLGQGLEFLIYFQGNSAPDKSGLPSDRFSAERTGGSVSTLTIQRTQQEDSAVYLCASSLEGIPRPDTGELFFGEGSRLTVL.

The V and J genes are TRBV7-3 and TRBJ2-2, with a tentative D call TRBD1 (8 bases). Germline V gives CDR1 SGHTA, CDR2 FQGTGA. Trimming left V 4 bases short and J 6 bases short, with 15 bases between. The CDR3 consists of 15 residues. CDR3 amino acids: CASSYGQGGAGELFF. In DNA, the CDR3 is TGTGCCAGCAGCTACGGACAGGGAGGGGCCGGGGAGCTGTTTTTT. The complete variable domain, with remaining parts taken from reference TRBV7-3 and TRBJ2-2, reads GAGVSQTPSNKVTEKGKYVELRCDPISGHTALYWYRQSLGQGPEFLIYFQGTGAADDSGLPNDRFFAVRPEGSVSTLKIQRTERGDSAVYLCASSYGQGGAGELFFGEGSRLTVL.

This chain uses TRBV19 with TRBJ1-3, with D tentatively TRBD1 (5 bases). Germline lookup yields CDR1 LNHDA and CDR2 SQIVND (reference sequence). The CDR3 loop spans 18 amino acids. The germline V and J ends were trimmed by 6 bases and 0 bases, with 21 bases remaining between them. For the CDR3, the DNA is TGTGCCAGTAGCCTTGCTCAAGCAGGGTCTCTCTCTGGAAACACCATATATTTT. This encodes CASSLAQAGSLSGNTIYF.

The chain employs TRBV2 and TRBJ1-5, with 9 bases that match TRBD1. Germline V gene data show CDR1 as SNHLY and CDR2 as FYNNEI. The CDR3 runs to 14 residues. After removal of 4 bases from V and 6 bases from J, the junction contained 4 bases not matched to a gene. The CDR3 sequence: CASSGTGGGQPQHF. CDR3 DNA sequence: TGTGCCAGCAGTGGAACAGGGGGCGGTCAGCCCCAGCATTTT.

This chain links TRBV9 with TRBJ2-1; D not resolved. The germline gives CDR1 SGDLS, CDR2 YYNGEE. Between the trimmed V and J ends, which lost 0 bases and 9 bases, there was a span of 10 bases. CDR3 length: 13 residues. CDR3 nucleotide sequence: TGTGCCAGCAGCGTAGCTAGGAGTGCTGAGCAGTTCTTC. This sequence encodes CASSVARSAEQFF.

The rearrangement joins TRBV5-6 to TRBJ2-7, with unresolved D. CDR3 length: 14 amino acids. Germline CDR1 and CDR2: SGHDT and YYEEEE. Trimming pared 0 bases from V and 8 bases from J, leaving 15 bases between. CDR3 loop: CASSLEAAVLQQYF. The CDR3 DNA is TGTGCCAGCAGCTTGGAGGCGGCTGTCTTACAGCAGTACTTC. Full variable domain (rest looked up from reference TRBV5-6 and TRBJ2-7): DAGVTQSPTHLIKTRGQQVTLRCSPKSGHDTVSWYQQALGQGPQFIFQYYEEEERQRGNFPDRFSGHQFPNYSSELNVNALLLGDSALYLCASSLEAAVLQQYFGPGTRLTVT.

The chain carries TRBV9 and TRBJ2-1; 8 bases map to TRBD2. The germline V gene encodes CDR1 SGDLS and CDR2 YYNGEE. This CDR3 is 17 amino acids long. V lost 0 bases to trimming and J lost 8 bases; unmatched junction nucleotides: 13. In nucleotides, the CDR3 is TGTGCCAGCAGCGTAGCTACTTGGTCGGGAGGGCCTCATGAGCAGTTCTTC. Protein product: CASSVATWSGGPHEQFF.

The chain is built from TRBV19 and TRBJ2-3; a weak D match, TRBD2 (6 bases). Germline V gives CDR1 LNHDA, CDR2 SQIVND (reference sequence). V was shortened by 4 bases and J by 4 bases, with 18 bases between the two germline ends. The CDR3 loop spans 16 amino acids. CDR3 sequence: CASSKGGLSSADTQYF. The CDR3 region has the DNA TGTGCCAGTAGTAAAGGAGGGCTGAGTTCAGCAGATACGCAGTATTTT.

The rearrangement links TRBV4-2 to TRBJ1-1; D is perhaps TRBD1 (5 bases). CDR3 length equals 15 residues. Between the trimmed V and J ends, which lost 4 bases and 3 bases, there was a span of 15 bases. Germline-derived CDR1 and CDR2 are LGHNA and YNFKEQ. The CDR3 DNA reads TGTGCCAGCAGCCGCGACGGGGGTGGGGACACTGAAGCTTTCTTT. Translation: CASSRDGGGDTEAFF.

This chain joins TRBV27 and TRBJ2-6, with 7 bases fitting TRBD1. This CDR3 is built from 14 residues. Per germline, CDR1 MNHEY and CDR2 SMNVEV (reference sequence). Unmatched junction bases numbered 1, after V lost 5 bases and J lost 3 bases. The CDR3 protein is CASSRQGGANVLTF. The CDR3 DNA follows: TGTGCCAGCAGTCGACAGGGTGGGGCCAACGTCCTGACTTTC. Supplemented by reference TRBV27 and TRBJ2-6, the full variable domain reads EAQVTQNPRYLITVTGKKLTVTCSQNMNHEYMSWYRQDPGLGLRQIYYSMNVEVTDKGDVPEGYKVSRKEKRNFPLILESPSPNQTSLYFCASSRQGGANVLTFGAGSRLTVL.

The chain links TRBV18 to TRBJ2-1; 8 bases are shared with TRBD1. This CDR3 is built from 15 residues. With 3 bases clipped from V and 5 bases from J, the junction kept 6 bases outside the gene matches. Germline assignment: CDR1 KGHSH and CDR2 LQKENI. Here the CDR3 reads CASSPRTGRDNEQFF. CDR3 in DNA: TGTGCCAGCTCACCTCGGACAGGGCGAGACAATGAGCAGTTCTTC.

V usage is TRBV19 and J usage is TRBJ2-1, with a possible D match to TRBD2 (6 bases). The length of the CDR3 is 14 residues. The germline gives CDR1 LNHDA, CDR2 SQIVND (reference sequence). Trimming left V 8 bases short and J 7 bases short, with 18 bases between. The CDR3 loop is CASLRVGGGNEQFF. In nucleotides, the CDR3 is TGTGCCAGTTTACGGGTCGGCGGAGGGAATGAGCAGTTCTTC. The variable domain in full, completed from reference TRBV19 and TRBJ2-1, reads DGGITQSPKYLFRKEGQNVTLSCEQNLNHDAMYWYRQDPGQGLRLIYYSQIVNDFQKGDIAEGYSVSREKKESFPLTVTSAQKNPTAFYLCASLRVGGGNEQFFGPGTRLTVL.

The chain uses TRBV5-4 and TRBJ2-7, with a weak D call TRBD2 (6 bases). CDR1 SGHNT and CDR2 YYREEE come from the germline V gene (reference sequence). V was cut by 1 base and J by 7 bases, with 15 bases left in between. This CDR3 has 14 amino acids. The CDR3 spells CASSLFSGFKEQYF. Written as DNA, the CDR3 is TGTGCCAGCAGCTTGTTTAGCGGATTTAAGGAGCAGTACTTC. The full variable domain, completed using reference TRBV5-4 and TRBJ2-7, is ETGVTQSPTHLIKTRGQQVTLRCSSQSGHNTVSWYQQALGQGPQFIFQYYREEENGRGNFPPRFSGLQFPNYSSELNVNALELDDSALYLCASSLFSGFKEQYFGPGTRLTVT.

The V gene is TRBV7-9, the J gene TRBJ2-5; 10 nucleotides match TRBD1. CDR1 and CDR2 (germline): SEHNR, FQNEAQ (reference sequence). J lost 1 base, V lost 5 bases, and 10 bases had no gene match. The CDR3 spans 17 residues. The CDR3 reads CASSDRDRGSLQETQYF. CDR3 DNA: TGTGCCAGCAGCGACCGGGACAGGGGATCCCTCCAAGAGACCCAGTACTTC.

This clone is a singleton in its sample. The chain combines TRBV27 with TRBJ1-2, with D unresolved. V was pared by 2 bases and J by 1 base, with 5 bases between. Germline V CDR1 and CDR2: MNHEY, SMNVEV (reference sequence). This CDR3 region has 13 residues. The chain's CDR3 is CASSLTYNYGYTF. The CDR3, as DNA: TGTGCCAGCAGTTTAACATATAACTATGGCTACACCTTC.

The J gene is TRBJ2-5, the V gene TRBV7-2, with TRBD2 matching over 7 bases. CDR3 length equals 16 residues. Germline V gene data show CDR1 as SGHTA and CDR2 as FQGNSA. Germline trimming cut 5 bases from V and 0 bases from J; bases unmatched to any gene: 9. In DNA form, the CDR3 reads TGTGCCAGCAGCCGCGACCTCGGGGGGTACCAAGAGACCCAGTACTTC. This gives the protein CASSRDLGGYQETQYF.